This T cell receptor beta chain was identified during a study of cytomegalovirus exposure and HLA in healthy donors. Repertoires were generated with immunoSEQ multiplex PCR, while TCRdb's copy carries only in-frame clones and drops some. The sample gives 260,000 or so clones, around 91% of which show up once; just over 3% is in the top ten. CDR1 SGHDT and CDR2 YYEEEE come from the germline V gene. With 1 base removed from V and 5 bases from J, the gap between germline ends came to 13 bases. The CDR3 runs to 14 residues. This TCR derives from a woman aged 25 to 39 in good health and CMV-seronegative. V and J are TRBV5-6 and TRBJ2-7; tentative D call: TRBD1 (5 bases). The sequenced sample was PBMCs. The CDR3 protein is CASSLSGSPHEQYF. CDR3 nucleotides: TGTGCCAGCAGCTTGTCAGGGTCCCCTCACGAGCAGTACTTC. The full variable domain, with the rest looked up from reference TRBV5-6 and TRBJ2-7, is DAGVTQSPTHLIKTRGQQVTLRCSPKSGHDTVSWYQQALGQGPQFIFQYYEEEERQRGNFPDRFSGHQFPNYSSELNVNALLLGDSALYLCASSLSGSPHEQYFGPGTRLTVT.